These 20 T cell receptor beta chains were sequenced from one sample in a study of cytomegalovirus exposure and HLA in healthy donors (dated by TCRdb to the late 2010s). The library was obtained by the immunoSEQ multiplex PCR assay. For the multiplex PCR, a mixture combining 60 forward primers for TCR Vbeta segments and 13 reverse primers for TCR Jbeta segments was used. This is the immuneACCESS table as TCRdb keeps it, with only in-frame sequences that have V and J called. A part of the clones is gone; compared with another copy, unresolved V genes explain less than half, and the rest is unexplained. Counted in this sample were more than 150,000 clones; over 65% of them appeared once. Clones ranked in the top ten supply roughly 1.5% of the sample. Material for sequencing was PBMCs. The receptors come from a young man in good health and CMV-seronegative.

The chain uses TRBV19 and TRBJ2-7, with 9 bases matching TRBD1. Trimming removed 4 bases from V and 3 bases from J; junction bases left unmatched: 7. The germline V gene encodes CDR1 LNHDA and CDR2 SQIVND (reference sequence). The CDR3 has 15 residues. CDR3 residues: CASSRYRGQGYEQYF. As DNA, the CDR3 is TGTGCCAGTAGTAGATACAGGGGGCAGGGCTACGAGCAGTACTTC.

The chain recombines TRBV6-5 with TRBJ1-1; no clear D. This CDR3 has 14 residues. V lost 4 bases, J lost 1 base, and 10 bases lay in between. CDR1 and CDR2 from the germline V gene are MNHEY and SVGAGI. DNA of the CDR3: TGTGCCAGCAGTTCCCCGGGGAGGAACACTGAAGCTTTCTTT. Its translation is CASSSPGRNTEAFF.

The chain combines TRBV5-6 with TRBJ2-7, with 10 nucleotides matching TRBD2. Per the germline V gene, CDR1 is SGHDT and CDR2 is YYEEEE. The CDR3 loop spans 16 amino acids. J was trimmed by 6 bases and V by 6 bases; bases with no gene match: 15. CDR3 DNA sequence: TGTGCCAGCACCTCCAAACCTGTGGAGCGGGAGGGCGAGCAGTACTTC. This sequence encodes CASTSKPVEREGEQYF.

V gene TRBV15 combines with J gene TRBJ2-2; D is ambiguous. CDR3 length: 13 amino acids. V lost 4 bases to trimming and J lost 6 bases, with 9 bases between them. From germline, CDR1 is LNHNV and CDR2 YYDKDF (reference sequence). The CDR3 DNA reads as TGTGCCACCAGCACCCCTCGGGCCGGGGAGCTGTTTTTT. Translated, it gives CATSTPRAGELFF.

In DNA, the CDR3 is TGTGCCAGCAGTACCCCGGGACAGGGAATGAACACCGGGGAGCTGTTTTTT. Protein sequence: CASSTPGQGMNTGELFF. This chain uses TRBV28 with TRBJ2-2, with 9 bases matching TRBD1. The CDR3 has 17 amino acids. CDR1 is MDHEN and CDR2 is SYDVKM in the germline V gene. The trim removed 5 bases at V and 1 base at J, leaving 8 bases unmatched.

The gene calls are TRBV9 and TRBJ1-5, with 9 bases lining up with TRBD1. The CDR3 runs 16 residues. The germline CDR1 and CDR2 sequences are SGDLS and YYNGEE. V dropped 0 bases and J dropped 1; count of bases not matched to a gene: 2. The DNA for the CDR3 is TGTGCCAGCAGCGTAGGACAGGGGGAAAGCAATCAGCCCCAGCATTTT. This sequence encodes CASSVGQGESNQPQHF.

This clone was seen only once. This chain's CDR3 is CASSLQGVTEAFF. The CDR3 DNA reads TGTGCCAGCAGTTTACAGGGGGTAACTGAAGCTTTCTTT. The chain is built from TRBV7-2 and TRBJ1-1, with 8 bases fitting TRBD1. The CDR3 totals 13 residues. V lost 6 bases and J lost 5; bases outside the gene matches: 5. Germline CDR1 SGHTA, CDR2 FQGNSA. The full variable domain, with the rest looked up from reference TRBV7-2 and TRBJ1-1, is GAGVSQSPSNKVTEKGKDVELRCDPISGHTALYWYRQSLGQGLEFLIYFQGNSAPDKSGLPSDRFSAERTGGSVSTLTIQRTQQEDSAVYLCASSLQGVTEAFFGQGTRLTVV.

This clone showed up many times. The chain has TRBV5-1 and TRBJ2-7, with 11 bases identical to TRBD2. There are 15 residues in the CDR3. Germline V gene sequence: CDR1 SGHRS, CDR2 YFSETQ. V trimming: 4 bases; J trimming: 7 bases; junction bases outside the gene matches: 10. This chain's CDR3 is CASSAVSGGAGEQYF. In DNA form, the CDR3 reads TGCGCCAGCAGCGCCGTTAGCGGGGGGGCCGGTGAGCAGTACTTC.

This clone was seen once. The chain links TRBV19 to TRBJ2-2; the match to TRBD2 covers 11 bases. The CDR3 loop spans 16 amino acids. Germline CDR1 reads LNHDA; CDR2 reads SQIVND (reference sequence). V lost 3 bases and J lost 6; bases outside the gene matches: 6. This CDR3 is CASSMDTLAGAGELFF. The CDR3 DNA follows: TGTGCCAGTAGTATGGATACACTAGCGGGGGCCGGGGAGCTGTTTTTT.

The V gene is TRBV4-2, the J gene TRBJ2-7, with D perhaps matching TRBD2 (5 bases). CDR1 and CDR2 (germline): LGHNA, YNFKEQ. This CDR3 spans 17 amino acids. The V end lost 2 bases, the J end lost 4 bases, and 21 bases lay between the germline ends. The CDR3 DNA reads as TGTGCCAGCAGCCAAATGGGGTTAGAGGGTACTGGGTACGAGCAGTACTTC. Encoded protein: CASSQMGLEGTGYEQYF.

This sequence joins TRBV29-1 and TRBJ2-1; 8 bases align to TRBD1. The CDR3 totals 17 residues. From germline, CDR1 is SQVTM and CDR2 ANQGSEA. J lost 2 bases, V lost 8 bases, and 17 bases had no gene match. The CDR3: CSSWTGSAVGAYNEQFF. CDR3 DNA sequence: TGCAGCTCATGGACAGGGAGTGCGGTAGGGGCCTACAATGAGCAGTTCTTC.

The CDR3 spells CASSGGARGLDTEAFF. Written as DNA, the CDR3 is TGTGCCAGCAGCGGGGGGGCAAGGGGTTTGGACACTGAAGCTTTCTTT. J is TRBJ1-1 and V is TRBV5-6; a possible D gene is TRBD1 (6 bases). CDR1 and CDR2 from the germline V gene are SGHDT and YYEEEE. V lost 4 bases to trimming and J lost 3 bases, with 19 bases between them. The CDR3 spans 16 residues. The whole variable domain, remainder taken from reference TRBV5-6 and TRBJ1-1, is DAGVTQSPTHLIKTRGQQVTLRCSPKSGHDTVSWYQQALGQGPQFIFQYYEEEERQRGNFPDRFSGHQFPNYSSELNVNALLLGDSALYLCASSGGARGLDTEAFFGQGTRLTVV.

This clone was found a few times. Here the CDR3 DNA reads TGTGCCAGCAGCGAAAGGCGTGCAGGACAGAGCAATCAGCCCCAGCATTTT. Protein product: CASSERRAGQSNQPQHF. The chain carries TRBV7-8 and TRBJ1-5; D perhaps matches TRBD1 (6 bases). Germline lookup yields CDR1 SGHVS and CDR2 FQNEAQ. The CDR3 covers 17 residues. V lost 5 bases and J 1 base, leaving 18 bases between the germline ends.

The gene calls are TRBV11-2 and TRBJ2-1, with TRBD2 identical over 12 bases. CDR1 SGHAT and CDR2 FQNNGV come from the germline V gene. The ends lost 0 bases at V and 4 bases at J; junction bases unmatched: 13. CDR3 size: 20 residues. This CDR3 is CASSLDLRLAGGLLYNEQFF. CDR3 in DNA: TGTGCCAGCAGCTTAGATTTGCGGCTAGCGGGAGGGCTGTTGTACAATGAGCAGTTCTTC.

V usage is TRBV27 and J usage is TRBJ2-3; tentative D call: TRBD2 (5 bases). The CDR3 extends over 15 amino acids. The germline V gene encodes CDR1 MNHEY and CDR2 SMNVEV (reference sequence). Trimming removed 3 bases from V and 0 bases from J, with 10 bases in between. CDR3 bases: TGTGCCAGCAGTTTCCTAGCCTCTAGCACAGATACGCAGTATTTT. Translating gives CASSFLASSTDTQYF.

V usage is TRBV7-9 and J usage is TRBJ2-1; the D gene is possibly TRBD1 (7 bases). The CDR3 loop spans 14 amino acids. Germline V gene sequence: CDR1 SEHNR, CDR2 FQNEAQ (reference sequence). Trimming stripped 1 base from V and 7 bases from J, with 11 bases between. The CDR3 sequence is CASSLGPGGNEQFF. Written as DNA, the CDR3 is TGTGCCAGCAGCTTAGGGCCAGGGGGGAATGAGCAGTTCTTC. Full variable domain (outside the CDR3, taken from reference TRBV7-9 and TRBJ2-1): DTGVSQNPRHKITKRGQNVTFRCDPISEHNRLYWYRQTLGQGPEFLTYFQNEAQLEKSRLLSDRFSAERPKGSFSTLEIQRTEQGDSAMYLCASSLGPGGNEQFFGPGTRLTVL.

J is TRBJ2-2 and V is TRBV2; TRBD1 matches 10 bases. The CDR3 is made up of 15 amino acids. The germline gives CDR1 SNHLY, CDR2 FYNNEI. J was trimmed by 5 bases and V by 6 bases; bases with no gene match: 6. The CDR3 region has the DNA TGTGCCAGCAGCGGCGGACAGGGGGGGACCGGGGAGCTGTTTTTT. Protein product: CASSGGQGGTGELFF.

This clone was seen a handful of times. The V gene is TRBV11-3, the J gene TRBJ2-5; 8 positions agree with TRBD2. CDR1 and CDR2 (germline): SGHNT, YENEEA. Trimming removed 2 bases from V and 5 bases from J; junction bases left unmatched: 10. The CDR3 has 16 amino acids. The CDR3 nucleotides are TGTGCCAGCAGCTTATTGTGGGATAGCGGGGTTGAGACCCAGTACTTC. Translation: CASSLLWDSGVETQYF.

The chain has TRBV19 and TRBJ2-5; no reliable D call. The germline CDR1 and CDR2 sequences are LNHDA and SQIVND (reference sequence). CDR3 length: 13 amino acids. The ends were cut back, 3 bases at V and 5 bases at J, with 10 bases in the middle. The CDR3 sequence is CASSMGRAETQYF. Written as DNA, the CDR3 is TGTGCCAGTAGTATGGGCCGCGCGGAGACCCAGTACTTC. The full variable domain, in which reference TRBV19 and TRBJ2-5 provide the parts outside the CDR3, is DGGITQSPKYLFRKEGQNVTLSCEQNLNHDAMYWYRQDPGQGLRLIYYSQIVNDFQKGDIAEGYSVSREKKESFPLTVTSAQKNPTAFYLCASSMGRAETQYFGPGTRLLVL.

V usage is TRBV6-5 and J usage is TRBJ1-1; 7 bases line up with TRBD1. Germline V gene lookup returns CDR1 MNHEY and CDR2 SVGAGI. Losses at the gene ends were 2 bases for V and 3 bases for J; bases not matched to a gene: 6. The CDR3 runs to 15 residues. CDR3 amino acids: CASSYPEDRDTEAFF. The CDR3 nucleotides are TGTGCCAGCAGTTACCCAGAAGACAGGGACACTGAAGCTTTCTTT.